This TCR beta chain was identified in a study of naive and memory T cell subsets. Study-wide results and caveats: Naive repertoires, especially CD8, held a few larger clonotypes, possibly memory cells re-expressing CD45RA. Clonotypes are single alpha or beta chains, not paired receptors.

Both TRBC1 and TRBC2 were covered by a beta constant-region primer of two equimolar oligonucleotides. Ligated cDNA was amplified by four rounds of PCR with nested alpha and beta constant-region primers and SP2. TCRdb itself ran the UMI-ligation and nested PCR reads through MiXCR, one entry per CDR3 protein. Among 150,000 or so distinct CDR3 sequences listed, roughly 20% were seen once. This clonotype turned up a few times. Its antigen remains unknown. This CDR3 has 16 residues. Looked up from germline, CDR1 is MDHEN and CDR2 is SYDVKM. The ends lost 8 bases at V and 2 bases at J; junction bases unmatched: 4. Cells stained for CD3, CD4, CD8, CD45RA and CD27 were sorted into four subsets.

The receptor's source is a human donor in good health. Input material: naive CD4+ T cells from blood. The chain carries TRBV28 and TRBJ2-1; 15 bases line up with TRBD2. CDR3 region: CASGTSGRQTYNEQFF. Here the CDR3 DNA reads TGTGCCAGCGGGACTAGCGGGAGGCAAACCTACAATGAGCAGTTCTTC.